The 32 T cell receptor beta chains below were found in one sample sequenced in a study of CD8 T cells in ankylosing spondylitis. Overall study results and limits: The study identified a TCR beta motif of roughly eight highly homologous variants that appeared characteristic of ankylosing spondylitis blood.

TCRdb analysed the 5' RACE reads with MiXCR anew, one entry per CDR3 protein. The sample gives a few hundred thousand distinct CDR3 sequences, more than 20% of which show up once; approximately 16% is in the top ten. What these receptors recognize is not known. Sequences were obtained from blood, either unsorted or a sorted T cell fraction (not recorded which). These receptor sequences come from a male donor with ankylosing spondylitis.

The chain uses TRBV20-1 and TRBJ2-7; TRBD1 might be the D (6 bases). The germline CDR1 and CDR2 sequences are DFQATT and SNEGSKA (reference sequence). The V and J ends lost 0 bases and 5 bases respectively, with 17 bases between them. The CDR3 has 15 amino acids. CDR3 residues: CSARDHPRGTDEQYF. The CDR3 DNA reads as TGCAGTGCTAGAGATCACCCCAGGGGCACCGACGAGCAGTACTTC.

The V and J genes are TRBV6-1 and TRBJ1-1, with D possibly TRBD1 on 5 matching bases. CDR3 length equals 17 residues. V lost 6 bases and J lost 0, with 20 bases in between. From germline, CDR1 is MNHNS and CDR2 SASEGT. CDR3: CASSDYGALPLNTEAFF. The CDR3 DNA follows: TGTGCCAGCAGCGATTACGGGGCCTTACCGTTGAACACTGAAGCTTTCTTT.

The V and J genes are TRBV12-3 or TRBV12-4 and TRBJ2-5, with D perhaps assigned TRBD1 or TRBD2 (6 bases each). V was cut by 11 bases and J by 5 bases, with 21 bases left in between. CDR3 length: 14 amino acids. In nucleotides, the CDR3 is TGTGCCTCCCAGAGGGGGGTGTGGAAGGAGACCCAGTACTTC. Encoded protein: CASQRGVWKETQYF.

At least ten counts were recorded for this clonotype. The rearrangement joins TRBV12-3 or TRBV12-4 to TRBJ2-7; D remains unclear. Trimming removed 5 bases from V and 0 bases from J, with 11 bases in between. The CDR3 is made up of 14 amino acids. DNA of the CDR3: TGTGCCAGCAGTCGTTCAGGATACTCCTACGAGCAGTACTTC. As protein: CASSRSGYSYEQYF.

This chain connects TRBV7-9 to TRBJ2-3; 10 nucleotides line up with TRBD1. This CDR3 is built from 16 residues. In germline, CDR1 is SEHNR, CDR2 FQNEAQ (reference sequence). J gave up 1 base and V 4 bases, and 5 bases lay outside the gene matches. The CDR3 sequence: CASSSRQGAGTDTQYF. The CDR3 DNA is TGTGCCAGCAGCTCAAGACAGGGGGCCGGCACAGATACGCAGTATTTT.

This clonotype was counted a few times. The chain uses TRBV28 and TRBJ2-1; tentatively, D is TRBD2 (7 bases). The CDR3 is 12 residues long. From germline, CDR1 is MDHEN and CDR2 SYDVKM. Trimming cost V 3 bases and J 8 bases, with 8 bases left between them. CDR3 region: CASSLGGHEQFF. The DNA of the CDR3 is TGTGCCAGCAGTTTGGGGGGGCATGAGCAGTTCTTC.

This clonotype was recorded many times. The rearrangement joins TRBV28 to TRBJ2-7, with 12 nucleotides matching TRBD2. Looked up from germline, CDR1 is MDHEN and CDR2 is SYDVKM. The CDR3 runs 16 residues. Losses at the gene ends were 4 bases for V and 4 bases for J; bases not matched to a gene: 8. Here the CDR3 DNA reads TGTGCCAGCAGTTCGTTAGTGACTAGCGGGAGTTACGAGCAGTACTTC. Amino acids: CASSSLVTSGSYEQYF.

The sample holds a few counts of this clonotype. V is TRBV7-2 and J is TRBJ1-5, with 9 bases fitting TRBD1. The CDR3 covers 15 residues. The V and J ends lost 0 bases and 5 bases, in that order; junction bases with no gene match: 2. From germline, CDR1 is SGHTA and CDR2 FQGNSA. Here the CDR3 DNA reads TGTGCCAGCAGCTTAGCGGGACAGGGTTATCAGCCCCAGCATTTT. Translating gives CASSLAGQGYQPQHF. The full variable domain, completed using reference TRBV7-2 and TRBJ1-5, is GAGVSQSPSNKVTEKGKDVELRCDPISGHTALYWYRQSLGQGLEFLIYFQGNSAPDKSGLPSDRFSAERTGGSVSTLTIQRTQQEDSAVYLCASSLAGQGYQPQHFGDGTRLSIL.

The chain is built from TRBV13 and TRBJ1-2; D not certain. The CDR3 length is 11 residues. V shed 3 bases and J shed 7 bases, with 6 bases lying between them. CDR1 and CDR2 from the germline V gene are PRHDT and FYEKMQ (reference sequence). Here the CDR3 DNA reads TGTGCCAGCAGCTTTTGGGGTGGCTACACCTTC. Residues: CASSFWGGYTF. Combining the CDR3 with reference TRBV13 and TRBJ1-2 gives the whole variable domain AAGVIQSPRHLIKEKRETATLKCYPIPRHDTVYWYQQGPGQDPQFLISFYEKMQSDKGSIPDRFSAQQFSDYHSELNMSSLELGDSALYFCASSFWGGYTFGSGTRLTVV.

V gene TRBV2 combines with J gene TRBJ2-7; 8 nucleotides match TRBD2. V lost 4 bases, J lost 8 bases, and 16 bases stayed unmatched. CDR3 length: 16 residues. Germline V gene sequence: CDR1 SNHLY, CDR2 FYNNEI. The CDR3 DNA is TGTGCCAGCAGTGCATTAGCGGGAAAGGCCACCTATAAGCAGTACTTC. Its protein product is CASSALAGKATYKQYF.

V gene TRBV9 combines with J gene TRBJ2-7; TRBD2 matches at 7 bases. V lost 4 bases, J lost 5 bases, and 12 bases stayed unmatched. Germline-derived CDR1 and CDR2 are SGDLS and YYNGEE. This CDR3 comprises 15 residues. This CDR3 reads CASSPVVGGPHEQYF. Here the CDR3 DNA reads TGTGCCAGCAGCCCAGTGGTGGGAGGGCCCCACGAGCAGTACTTC.

This chain links TRBV7-2 with TRBJ2-1; 12 bases line up with TRBD2. In germline, CDR1 is SGHTA, CDR2 FQGNSA. J was trimmed by 6 bases and V by 3 bases; bases with no gene match: 3. This CDR3 has 15 amino acids. The chain's CDR3 is CASSLPSGGANEQFF. Here the CDR3 DNA reads TGTGCCAGCAGCTTGCCTAGCGGGGGGGCCAATGAGCAGTTCTTC.

This clonotype was observed many times. The gene calls are TRBV12-3 or TRBV12-4 and TRBJ2-1; 11 nucleotides line up with TRBD2. With 6 bases clipped from V and 9 bases from J, the junction kept 13 bases outside the gene matches. The CDR3 runs to 16 residues. CDR3 sequence (DNA): TGTGCCAGCAGCCCGCTAGCGGGAGGCCCCCCTAGTGAGCAGTTCTTC. Its translation: CASSPLAGGPPSEQFF.

This clonotype was detected many times. This sequence joins TRBV29-1 and TRBJ1-1, with 7 nucleotides matching TRBD1. The V gene's germline CDR1 is SQVTM and CDR2 ANQGSEA. The junction had 8 bases not matched to a gene; V was cut back by 6 bases and J by 7 bases. CDR3 length: 12 amino acids. CDR3 nucleotide sequence: TGCAGCGTCCTTACAGGGGTCCGTGAAGCTTTCTTT. It specifies CSVLTGVREAFF. The whole variable domain, remainder taken from reference TRBV29-1 and TRBJ1-1, is SAVISQKPSRDICQRGTSLTIQCQVDSQVTMMFWYRQQPGQSLTLIATANQGSEATYESGFVIDKFPISRPNLTFSTLTVSNMSPEDSSIYLCSVLTGVREAFFGQGTRLTVV.

The chain has TRBV12-3 or TRBV12-4 and TRBJ1-5; 10 bases line up with TRBD1. CDR3 size: 13 residues. With 5 bases clipped from V and 9 bases from J, the junction kept 4 bases outside the gene matches. DNA for the CDR3: TGTGCCAGCAGTCCGGACAGGGGGACGCCCCAGCATTTT. Protein: CASSPDRGTPQHF.

The rearrangement links TRBV11-1 to TRBJ2-1; D is uncertain. This CDR3 contains 15 residues. Germline loops: CDR1 SGHAT, CDR2 FQDESV (reference sequence). V was pared by 4 bases and J by 4 bases, with 14 bases between. The CDR3 sequence is CASSSKARSYNEQFF. In DNA form, the CDR3 reads TGTGCCAGCAGCTCCAAAGCGAGGAGTTACAATGAGCAGTTCTTC.

V is TRBV28 and J is TRBJ1-5; weak D call: TRBD1 (5 bases). The V gene lost 7 bases and the J gene lost 7 bases, with 17 bases spanning the gap. Per the germline V gene, CDR1 is MDHEN and CDR2 is SYDVKM. There are 14 residues in the CDR3. CDR3 nucleotides: TGTGCCAGCAATATGTGGGCAGGGCAACAGCCCCAGCATTTT. As protein: CASNMWAGQQPQHF.

This clonotype was recorded a few times. The V and J genes are TRBV6-1 and TRBJ2-6; TRBD2 matches 7 bases. The germline gives CDR1 MNHNS, CDR2 SASEGT. Unmatched junction bases numbered 3, after V lost 4 bases and J lost 0 bases. The CDR3 is made up of 16 amino acids. The CDR3 region has the DNA TGTGCCAGCAGTGGCGGGAGTTTCTCTGGGGCCAACGTCCTGACTTTC. It specifies CASSGGSFSGANVLTF.

This clonotype occurred a few times. The chain employs TRBV6-5 and TRBJ1-4; TRBD1 is a possible D gene (5 bases). The CDR3 is 16 residues long. Germline V gene data show CDR1 as MNHEY and CDR2 as SVGAGI. V lost 2 bases and J 7 bases, leaving 17 bases between the germline ends. CDR3 DNA sequence: TGTGCCAGCAGTTACGGGGAGGACATTCGCGGTGAAAAACTGTTTTTT. It codes for CASSYGEDIRGEKLFF.

The rearrangement links TRBV29-1 to TRBJ2-6; D possibly corresponds to TRBD1 (6 bases). The CDR3 covers 14 residues. The ends were cut back, 5 bases at V and 3 bases at J, with 11 bases in the middle. Germline assignment: CDR1 SQVTM and CDR2 ANQGSEA. The CDR3 DNA reads as TGCAGCGTTCTTGGACAGCTTGGGGCCAACGTCCTGACTTTC. Residues: CSVLGQLGANVLTF.

The V gene is TRBV20-1, the J gene TRBJ2-1; 7 nucleotides agree with TRBD1. V gave up 6 bases and J gave up 10 bases; unmatched junction bases: 9. This CDR3 is 12 amino acids long. Germline CDR1 DFQATT, CDR2 SNEGSKA (reference sequence). The DNA of the CDR3 is TGCAGTGCCCGGACAGGCTTGGAGGAGCAGTTCTTC. Translation: CSARTGLEEQFF.

The chain links TRBV11-2 to TRBJ2-7; 11 bases line up with TRBD2. CDR1 is SGHAT, CDR2 FQNNGV, per germline. There are 17 residues in the CDR3. The V segment lost 0 bases and the J segment 0 bases; nucleotides outside the gene matches: 4. CDR3 region: CASSLDRGLAGSYEQYF. The DNA of the CDR3 is TGTGCCAGCAGCTTAGATAGAGGACTAGCGGGCTCCTACGAGCAGTACTTC.

This chain connects TRBV2 to TRBJ1-2; perhaps TRBD1 as D (6 bases). Between the trimmed V and J ends, which lost 2 bases and 6 bases, there was a span of 10 bases. The CDR3 runs 13 residues. The germline CDR1 and CDR2 sequences are SNHLY and FYNNEI. Here the CDR3 DNA reads TGTGCCAGCAGTGAATTCGGACAGCATGGCTACACCTTC. Amino acids: CASSEFGQHGYTF.

As to this clonotype: The junction departs from the called germline gene at one end, perhaps through a read error. CDR3 sequence reads: CASSLAGGDTDTQYF. CDR3 nucleotide sequence: TGTGCTAGCAGCTTAGCGGGAGGGGACACAGATACGCAGTATTTT. V is TRBV7-7 and J is TRBJ2-3; 11 bases are a match to TRBD2. Per the germline V gene, CDR1 is SSHAT and CDR2 is FNYEAQ (reference sequence). CDR3 length: 15 amino acids.

This rearrangement joins TRBV24-1 to TRBJ1-4; D unresolved. Deletions cut 4 bases from V and 8 bases from J, with 16 bases between. The CDR3 runs 15 residues. Germline lookup yields CDR1 KGHDR and CDR2 SFDVKD. The CDR3: CATSDHRTTGEKLFF. The CDR3 DNA sequence: TGTGCCACCAGTGACCACCGGACTACGGGGGAAAAACTGTTTTTT.

This chain connects TRBV11-2 to TRBJ1-6; no reliable D call. This CDR3 contains 15 residues. Germline values: CDR1 SGHAT, CDR2 FQNNGV. V lost 5 bases to trimming and J lost 8 bases, with 16 bases between them. For the CDR3, the DNA is TGTGCCAGCAGCCTCCTACTGATGGGCCATTCACCCCTCCACTTT. Residues: CASSLLLMGHSPLHF.

This sequence joins TRBV2 and TRBJ1-5, with 12 bases matching TRBD1. CDR1 is SNHLY, CDR2 FYNNEI, per germline. The CDR3 has 15 residues. V trimming: 6 bases; J trimming: 5 bases; junction bases outside the gene matches: 5. The CDR3 protein is CASRRDRGLHQPQHF. In DNA form, the CDR3 reads TGTGCCAGCAGAAGGGACAGGGGGCTTCATCAGCCCCAGCATTTT.

The rearrangement links TRBV7-9 to TRBJ2-1; maybe TRBD1 (6 bases). Germline V lookup: CDR1 SEHNR, CDR2 FQNEAQ (reference sequence). V lost 8 bases and J 4 bases, leaving 6 bases between the germline ends. The CDR3 covers 11 residues. CDR3 loop: CASGQYNEQFF. CDR3 sequence (DNA): TGTGCCAGCGGACAGTACAATGAGCAGTTCTTC.

The gene calls are TRBV14 and TRBJ1-1; D may be TRBD1 (5 bases). The CDR3 runs 14 residues. Trimming stripped 1 base from V and 7 bases from J, with 13 bases between. Germline assignment: CDR1 SGHDN and CDR2 FVKESK. The CDR3 DNA follows: TGTGCCAGCAGCCAAGCCCTGGGGGTGGGTGAAGCTTTCTTT. Its translation is CASSQALGVGEAFF.

This clonotype was detected only a few times. The V gene is TRBV9, the J gene TRBJ2-2; D ambiguous. V was shortened by 0 bases and J by 8 bases, with 5 bases between the two germline ends. This CDR3 region has 12 residues. From germline, CDR1 is SGDLS and CDR2 YYNGEE. The CDR3 here is CASSVVGGELFF. In DNA, the CDR3 is TGTGCCAGCAGCGTAGTTGGAGGGGAGCTGTTTTTT.

This chain joins TRBV20-1 and TRBJ2-5; D gene unclear. V gave up 6 bases and J gave up 1 base, with 6 bases separating them. This CDR3 region has 11 residues. Germline loops: CDR1 DFQATT, CDR2 SNEGSKA (reference sequence). DNA for the CDR3: TGCAGTGCGGCCGCCCAAGAGACCCAGTACTTC. It translates to CSAAAQETQYF.

The rearrangement uses TRBV12-3 or TRBV12-4 and TRBJ2-1; D perhaps matches TRBD2 (5 bases). Trimming removed 6 bases from V and 0 bases from J, with 12 bases in between. The CDR3 length is 15 residues. The CDR3: CASRPSQSSYNEQFF. Here the CDR3 DNA reads TGTGCCAGCAGACCTAGCCAGAGCTCCTACAATGAGCAGTTCTTC.